This TCR beta chain was captured in a study of blood T cell repertoires in COVID-19. Study-level background: COVID-19 samples from acute and convalescent phases originated in the United States, Italy and Spain. The analysed material was cDNA or gDNA that came from T cells, B-cell-depleted T cells, or PBMCs.

Authors' data handling: Reference gene primers were amplified, and this amplification served to estimate nucleated cell counts. The table came from immunoSEQ multiplex PCR; TCRdb's copy has only in-frame clones and leaves some out. The D gene and trimming were derived from the DNA, and the V and J assignments and clone size from that table. The data contain more than 85,000 clones, roughly 84% of them singletons. Germline V CDR1 and CDR2: MNHEY, SVGAGI. Between the trimmed V and J ends, which lost 1 base and 5 bases, there was a span of 9 bases. The CDR3 totals 15 residues. The chain is built from TRBV6-5 and TRBJ1-6; TRBD1 might be the D (5 bases). The source is a man aged 60 to 75 with acute or convalescent COVID-19. Sequencing was done on a sample of peripheral blood. CDR3 coding DNA: TGTGCCAGCAGTTACTTCCCAGGGAATAATTCACCCCTCCACTTT. Its translation: CASSYFPGNNSPLHF.